Following are 24 T cell receptor beta chains from one sample sequenced in a study of T cells in localized non-small cell lung cancer. Some clones are missing from TCRdb's copy, which holds only in-frame ones; the method was immunoSEQ multiplex PCR. The table includes about 25,000 clones, more than 70% detected once. Material: peripheral blood mononuclear cells, obtained before any cancer treatment. These receptors were obtained from a woman aged 40-75 years with stage III lung adenocarcinoma.

The J gene is TRBJ1-4, the V gene TRBV5-1, with D possibly being TRBD1 (6 bases). Trimming cost V 1 base and J 8 bases, with 12 bases left between them. The germline V gene encodes CDR1 SGHRS and CDR2 YFSETQ. This CDR3 spans 14 amino acids. In nucleotides, the CDR3 is TGCGCCAGCAGCTTGTCGGGCCAGGGGGAAAAACTGTTTTTT. Its translation: CASSLSGQGEKLFF.

The CDR3 region has the DNA TGTGCCAGCAGCTTAGTCGGGCAGAACCTTCGGGATGAGCAGTTCTTC. It codes for CASSLVGQNLRDEQFF. The rearrangement joins TRBV11-2 to TRBJ2-1; D is uncertain. Trimming stripped 1 base from V and 8 bases from J, with 18 bases between. Germline assignment: CDR1 SGHAT and CDR2 FQNNGV. The CDR3 runs 16 residues.

The rearrangement uses TRBV19 and TRBJ1-5, with TRBD1 matching over 7 bases. V lost 4 bases, J lost 4 bases, and 7 bases stayed unmatched. Germline CDR1 reads LNHDA; CDR2 reads SQIVND (reference sequence). This CDR3 has 15 amino acids. The CDR3 DNA is TGTGCCAGTAGTACCTTAGACAGGGCGAATCAGCCCCAGCATTTT. Its translation: CASSTLDRANQPQHF.

V usage is TRBV9 and J usage is TRBJ2-3; 9 positions match TRBD2. The V gene's germline CDR1 is SGDLS and CDR2 YYNGEE. The ends lost 0 bases at V and 8 bases at J; junction bases unmatched: 7. The CDR3 totals 15 residues. CDR3 region: CASSVGTSVEGTQYF. CDR3 nucleotides: TGTGCCAGCAGCGTAGGGACTAGCGTTGAGGGTACGCAGTATTTT.

This chain connects TRBV4-1 to TRBJ1-6; 9 nucleotides line up with TRBD1. The CDR3 has 16 amino acids. The V segment lost 0 bases and the J segment 9 bases; nucleotides outside the gene matches: 6. The germline CDR1 and CDR2 sequences are MGHRA and YSYEKL. For the CDR3, the DNA is TGCGCCAGCAGCCAAGATCCGGGGACAGGGAGTTCACCCCTCCACTTT. It codes for CASSQDPGTGSSPLHF.

This clone was seen a handful of times. The CDR3 region is CASSLGGYQPQHF. The CDR3 DNA follows: TGTGCCAGCAGCTTAGGGGGATACCAGCCCCAGCATTTT. The chain joins TRBV7-6 to TRBJ1-5; D ambiguous. The V gene lost 1 base and the J gene lost 7 bases, with 8 bases spanning the gap. Germline CDR1 SGHVS, CDR2 FNYEAQ. This CDR3 has 13 residues.

This rearrangement joins TRBV5-5 to TRBJ1-2; D remains unclear. Trimming pared 2 bases from V and 2 bases from J, leaving 7 bases between. The germline V gene encodes CDR1 SGHKS and CDR2 YYEKEE (reference sequence). The CDR3 has 13 amino acids. Here the CDR3 DNA reads TGTGCCAGCAGCTTCTTACAAAACTATGGCTACACCTTC. This encodes CASSFLQNYGYTF.

The chain uses TRBV5-4 and TRBJ2-3, with 8 bases matching TRBD2. Germline V gene sequence: CDR1 SGHNT, CDR2 YYREEE (reference sequence). Trimming cost V 3 bases and J 1 base; bases outside gene matches: 7. This CDR3 region has 16 residues. This CDR3 reads CASSSSGRGGTDTQYF. CDR3 nucleotides: TGTGCCAGCAGCTCAAGCGGGAGAGGGGGCACAGATACGCAGTATTTT.

V usage is TRBV27 and J usage is TRBJ2-1, with D maybe TRBD2 (6 bases). There are 13 residues in the CDR3. Germline V lookup: CDR1 MNHEY, CDR2 SMNVEV (reference sequence). With 0 bases removed from V and 6 bases from J, the gap between germline ends came to 6 bases. Here the CDR3 DNA reads TGTGCCAGCAGTTTATCGGGAGGCAATGAGCAGTTCTTC. The encoded protein is CASSLSGGNEQFF.

The chain combines TRBV28 with TRBJ2-3, with TRBD1 matching over 8 bases. Germline assignment: CDR1 MDHEN and CDR2 SYDVKM. Trimming removed 6 bases from V and 3 bases from J; junction bases left unmatched: 11. The CDR3 is 16 amino acids. The CDR3 DNA reads TGTGCCAGCAGGGCCATTCGGACAGGGAGGACAGATACGCAGTATTTT. It translates to CASRAIRTGRTDTQYF.

The chain has TRBV6-4 and TRBJ2-3; TRBD2 aligns across 9 bases. Germline V gives CDR1 MRHNA, CDR2 SNTAGT. This CDR3 has 17 residues. V was pared by 5 bases and J by 5 bases, with 14 bases of the junction left unmatched. CDR3 sequence reads: CASSPLAGGGAGDTQYF. The CDR3 DNA is TGTGCCAGCAGTCCGTTGGCAGGCGGGGGGGCCGGAGATACGCAGTATTTT.

This chain joins TRBV19 and TRBJ2-1, with D perhaps TRBD1 or TRBD2 (6 bases each). With 7 bases removed from V and 8 bases from J, the gap between germline ends came to 18 bases. The CDR3 spans 14 residues. Germline V CDR1 and CDR2: LNHDA, SQIVND (reference sequence). The CDR3, as DNA: TGTGCCAGTACCTCTCTGCGGGGACAACATGAGCAGTTCTTC. Encoded protein: CASTSLRGQHEQFF.

The chain uses TRBV5-4 and TRBJ2-2; TRBD1 matches 9 bases. J gave up 4 bases and V 4 bases, and 8 bases lay outside the gene matches. Looked up from germline, CDR1 is SGHNT and CDR2 is YYREEE (reference sequence). This CDR3 has 16 amino acids. The CDR3 DNA reads TGTGCCAGCAGCCTGAGGGACAGGGCGAGCACCGGGGAGCTGTTTTTT. It codes for CASSLRDRASTGELFF.

V and J are TRBV18 and TRBJ1-5; tentatively, D is TRBD1 (5 bases). This CDR3 spans 16 amino acids. Germline V gives CDR1 KGHSH, CDR2 LQKENI. Trimming cost V 2 bases and J 5 bases, with 16 bases left between them. The chain's CDR3 is CASSPREGLRDQPQHF. The DNA of the CDR3 is TGTGCCAGCTCACCAAGGGAGGGACTGAGGGATCAGCCCCAGCATTTT. Full variable domain (rest looked up from reference TRBV18 and TRBJ1-5): NAGVMQNPRHLVRRRGQEARLRCSPMKGHSHVYWYRQLPEEGLKFMVYLQKENIIDESGMPKERFSAEFPKEGPSILRIQQVVRGDSAAYFCASSPREGLRDQPQHFGDGTRLSIL.

This chain connects TRBV5-1 to TRBJ2-7; 7 positions agree with TRBD1. The CDR3 sequence is 17 residues long. Losses at the gene ends were 3 bases for V and 7 bases for J; bases not matched to a gene: 19. The germline gives CDR1 SGHRS, CDR2 YFSETQ. This CDR3 is CASSSQTGPRPVREQYF. The DNA for the CDR3 is TGCGCCAGCAGCTCTCAGACAGGGCCCAGACCGGTGCGGGAGCAGTACTTC.

This chain links TRBV6-5 with TRBJ2-2; D remains unclear. The V end lost 3 bases, the J end lost 0 bases, and 8 bases lay between the germline ends. There are 15 residues in the CDR3. Germline lookup yields CDR1 MNHEY and CDR2 SVGAGI. Here the CDR3 reads CASSYGVSNTGELFF. The CDR3 bases are TGTGCCAGCAGTTATGGGGTTTCGAACACCGGGGAGCTGTTTTTT.

This clone was detected only once. The chain carries TRBV15 and TRBJ2-3; 13 nucleotides agree with TRBD2. Trimming at V came to 6 bases and at J to 4 bases, leaving 7 bases not matched to a gene. The V gene's germline CDR1 is LNHNV and CDR2 YYDKDF (reference sequence). This CDR3 has 16 residues. CDR3: CATRLTSGGASDTQYF. The CDR3 DNA reads TGTGCCACCAGGTTAACTAGCGGGGGGGCATCAGATACGCAGTATTTT.

The chain has TRBV7-2 and TRBJ1-2; 11 positions match TRBD1. Germline CDR1 SGHTA, CDR2 FQGNSA. This CDR3 contains 15 residues. The V segment lost 5 bases and the J segment 6 bases; nucleotides outside the gene matches: 8. CDR3 protein: CASSPRTGGADGYTF. CDR3 DNA sequence: TGTGCCAGCAGCCCAAGGACAGGGGGCGCCGATGGCTACACCTTC.

The rearrangement links TRBV30 to TRBJ2-7, with unresolved D. Per germline, CDR1 GTSNPN and CDR2 SVGIG (reference sequence). The CDR3 extends over 14 amino acids. V gave up 3 bases and J gave up 0 bases, with 12 bases separating them. The CDR3 coding sequence is TGTGCCTGGAGAGGTCGAAGAGGCTCCTACGAGCAGTACTTC. It yields the protein CAWRGRRGSYEQYF.

This clone was recorded once. The J gene is TRBJ1-2, the V gene TRBV14, with 7 bases matching TRBD1. With 5 bases clipped from V and 9 bases from J, the junction kept 3 bases outside the gene matches. This CDR3 is built from 11 residues. Germline CDR1 is SGHDN and CDR2 is FVKESK. The DNA of the CDR3 is TGTGCCAGCAGCGCGACAGGGAGCTACACCTTC. Its translation: CASSATGSYTF.

V usage is TRBV7-9 and J usage is TRBJ2-7, with D maybe TRBD2 (7 bases). The CDR3 is 17 amino acids. V dropped 3 bases and J dropped 1 base, with 19 bases sitting between them. Germline V CDR1 and CDR2: SEHNR, FQNEAQ (reference sequence). CDR3 nucleotides: TGTGCCAGCAGCTTGTCTGGTAGGGGGGGCCTGTCCTACGAGCAGTACTTC. Amino acids: CASSLSGRGGLSYEQYF. The full variable domain, its missing parts supplied by reference TRBV7-9 and TRBJ2-7, is DTGVSQNPRHKITKRGQNVTFRCDPISEHNRLYWYRQTLGQGPEFLTYFQNEAQLEKSRLLSDRFSAERPKGSFSTLEIQRTEQGDSAMYLCASSLSGRGGLSYEQYFGPGTRLTVT.

The CDR3 sequence is CASSFNLAGVLSYNEQFF. The CDR3 DNA follows: TGTGCCAGCAGCTTTAACCTAGCGGGGGTATTGTCCTACAATGAGCAGTTCTTC. The rearrangement links TRBV5-8 to TRBJ2-1, with 10 bases lining up with TRBD2. V shed 2 bases and J 1 base; nucleotides not matched to a gene: 9. The CDR3 totals 18 residues. Germline CDR1 and CDR2: SGHTS and YDEGEE.

V usage is TRBV15 and J usage is TRBJ2-5; 7 nucleotides line up with TRBD1. The CDR3 consists of 17 residues. CDR1 and CDR2 (germline): LNHNV, YYDKDF (reference sequence). V trimming: 1 base; J trimming: 1 base; junction bases outside the gene matches: 9. The CDR3 sequence is CATSRVADRVSQETQYF. DNA for the CDR3: TGTGCCACCAGCAGAGTGGCCGACAGGGTTTCCCAAGAGACCCAGTACTTC.

This clone occurred once. The chain recombines TRBV15 with TRBJ1-1; 7 bases agree with TRBD1. The CDR3 extends over 16 amino acids. V shed 4 bases, J shed 0 bases, and the junction held 8 bases outside the gene matches. The germline gives CDR1 LNHNV, CDR2 YYDKDF (reference sequence). The CDR3 nucleotides read TGTGCCACCAGCACGTCAGGGGGTTCGGTGAACACTGAAGCTTTCTTT. Translation gives CATSTSGGSVNTEAFF.